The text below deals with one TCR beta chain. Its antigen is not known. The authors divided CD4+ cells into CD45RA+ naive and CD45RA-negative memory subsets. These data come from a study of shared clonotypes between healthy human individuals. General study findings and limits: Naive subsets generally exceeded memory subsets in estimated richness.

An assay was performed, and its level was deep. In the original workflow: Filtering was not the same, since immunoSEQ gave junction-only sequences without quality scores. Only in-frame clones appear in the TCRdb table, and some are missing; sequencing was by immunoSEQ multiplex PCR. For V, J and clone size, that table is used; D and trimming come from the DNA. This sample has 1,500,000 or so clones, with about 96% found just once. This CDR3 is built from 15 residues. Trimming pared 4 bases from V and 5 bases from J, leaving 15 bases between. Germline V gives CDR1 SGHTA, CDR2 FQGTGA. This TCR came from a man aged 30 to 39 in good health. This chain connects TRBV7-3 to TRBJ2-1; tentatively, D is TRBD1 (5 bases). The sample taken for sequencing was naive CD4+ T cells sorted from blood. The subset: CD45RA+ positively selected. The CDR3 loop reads CASSSRGLPDNEQFF. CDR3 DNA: TGTGCCAGCAGCTCTAGGGGCCTCCCAGACAATGAGCAGTTCTTC.